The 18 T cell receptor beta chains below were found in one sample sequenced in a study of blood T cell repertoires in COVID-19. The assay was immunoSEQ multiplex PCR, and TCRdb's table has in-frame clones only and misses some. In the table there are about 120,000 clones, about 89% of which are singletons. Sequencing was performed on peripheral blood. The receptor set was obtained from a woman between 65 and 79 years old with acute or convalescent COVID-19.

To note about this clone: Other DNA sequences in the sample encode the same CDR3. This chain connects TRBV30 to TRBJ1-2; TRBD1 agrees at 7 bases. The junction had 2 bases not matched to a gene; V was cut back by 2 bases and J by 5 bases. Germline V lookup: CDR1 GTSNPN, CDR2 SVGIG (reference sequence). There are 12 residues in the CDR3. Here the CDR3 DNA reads TGTGCCTGGAGTCTACAGGGGTATGGCTACACCTTC. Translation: CAWSLQGYGYTF. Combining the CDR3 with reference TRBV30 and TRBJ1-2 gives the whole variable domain SQTIHQWPATLVQPVGSPLSLECTVEGTSNPNLYWYRQAAGRGLQLLFYSVGIGQISSEVPQNLSASRPQDRQFILSSKKLLLSDSGFYLCAWSLQGYGYTFGSGTRLTVV.

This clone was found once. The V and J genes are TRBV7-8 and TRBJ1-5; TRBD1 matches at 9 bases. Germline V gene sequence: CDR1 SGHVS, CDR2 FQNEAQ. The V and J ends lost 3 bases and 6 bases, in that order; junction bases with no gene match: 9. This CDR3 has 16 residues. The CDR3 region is CASSFPGTGNIQPQHF. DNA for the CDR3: TGTGCCAGCAGCTTCCCCGGGACAGGGAATATTCAGCCCCAGCATTTT.

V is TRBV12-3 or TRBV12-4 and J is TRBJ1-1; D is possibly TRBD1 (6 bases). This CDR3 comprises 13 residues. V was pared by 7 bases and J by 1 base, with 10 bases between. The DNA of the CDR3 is TGTGCCAGCACCGCGGACAGGAACACTGAAGCTTTCTTT. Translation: CASTADRNTEAFF.

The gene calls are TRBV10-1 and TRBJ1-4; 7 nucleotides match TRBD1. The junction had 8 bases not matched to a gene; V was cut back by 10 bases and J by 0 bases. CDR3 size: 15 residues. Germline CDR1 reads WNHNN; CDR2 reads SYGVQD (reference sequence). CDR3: CATGTVLATNEKLFF. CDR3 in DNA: TGCGCCACTGGGACAGTTTTGGCAACTAATGAAAAACTGTTTTTT.

CDR3 nucleotides: TGTGCCAGCTCACCCCTAATAGACAGAGACACTGAAGCTTTCTTT. This translates into CASSPLIDRDTEAFF. The chain employs TRBV18 and TRBJ1-1; a possible D gene is TRBD1 (5 bases). CDR1 is KGHSH and CDR2 is LQKENI in the germline V gene. V shed 3 bases and J shed 3 bases, with 14 bases lying between them. The CDR3 runs to 15 residues. The variable domain in full, with the rest retrieved from reference TRBV18 and TRBJ1-1, is NAGVMQNPRHLVRRRGQEARLRCSPMKGHSHVYWYRQLPEEGLKFMVYLQKENIIDESGMPKERFSAEFPKEGPSILRIQQVVRGDSAAYFCASSPLIDRDTEAFFGQGTRLTVV.

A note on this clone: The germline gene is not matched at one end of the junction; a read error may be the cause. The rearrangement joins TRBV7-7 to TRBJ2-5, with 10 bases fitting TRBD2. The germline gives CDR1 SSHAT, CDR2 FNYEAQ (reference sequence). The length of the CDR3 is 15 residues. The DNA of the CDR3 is TGTGCTAGCAGCTTAGCCAGCGGGGGGGCAGAGACCCAGTACTTC. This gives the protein CASSLASGGAETQYF.

Here the CDR3 DNA reads TGTGCCAGCAGGGGGGGACAGGTTCAAGGAGAGACCCAGTACTTC. This translates into CASRGGQVQGETQYF. This chain joins TRBV2 and TRBJ2-5, with 8 bases identical to TRBD1. The length of the CDR3 is 15 residues. V gave up 6 bases and J gave up 4 bases; unmatched junction bases: 10. Germline loops: CDR1 SNHLY, CDR2 FYNNEI.

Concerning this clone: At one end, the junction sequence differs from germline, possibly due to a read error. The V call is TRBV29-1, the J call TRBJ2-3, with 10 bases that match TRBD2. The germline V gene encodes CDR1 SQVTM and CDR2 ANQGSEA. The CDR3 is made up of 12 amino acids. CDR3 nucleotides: TGCAGCGTTGTGGCTAGCGGGGGCCATGACTTCTTC. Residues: CSVVASGGHDFF.

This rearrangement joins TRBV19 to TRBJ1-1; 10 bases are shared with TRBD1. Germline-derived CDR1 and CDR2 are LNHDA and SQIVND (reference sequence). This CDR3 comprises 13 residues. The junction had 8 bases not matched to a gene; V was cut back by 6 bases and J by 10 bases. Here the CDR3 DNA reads TGTGCCAGTAGACCTGACAGGGGGCGCGGAGCTTTCTTT. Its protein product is CASRPDRGRGAFF.

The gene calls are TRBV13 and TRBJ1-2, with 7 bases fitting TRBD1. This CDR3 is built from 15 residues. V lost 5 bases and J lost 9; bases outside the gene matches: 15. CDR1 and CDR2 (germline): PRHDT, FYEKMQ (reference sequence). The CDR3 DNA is TGTGCCAGCAGCACCTGGGACAGACCATTGTTGCGCTACACCTTC. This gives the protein CASSTWDRPLLRYTF. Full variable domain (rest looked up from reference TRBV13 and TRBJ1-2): AAGVIQSPRHLIKEKRETATLKCYPIPRHDTVYWYQQGPGQDPQFLISFYEKMQSDKGSIPDRFSAQQFSDYHSELNMSSLELGDSALYFCASSTWDRPLLRYTFGSGTRLTVV.

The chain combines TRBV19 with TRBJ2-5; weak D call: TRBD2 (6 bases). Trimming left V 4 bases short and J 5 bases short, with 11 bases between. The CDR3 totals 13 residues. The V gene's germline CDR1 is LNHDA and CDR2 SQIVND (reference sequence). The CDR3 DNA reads TGTGCCAGTAGTAGGACTGGGGGGGAGACCCAGTACTTC. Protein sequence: CASSRTGGETQYF.

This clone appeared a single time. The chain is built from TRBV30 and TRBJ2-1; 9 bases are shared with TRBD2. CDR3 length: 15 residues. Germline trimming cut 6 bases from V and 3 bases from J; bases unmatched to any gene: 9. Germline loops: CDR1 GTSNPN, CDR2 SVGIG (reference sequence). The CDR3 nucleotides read TGTGCCTGTTCCGTCGGGACTAGCAACTACAATGAGCAGTTCTTC. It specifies CACSVGTSNYNEQFF.

CDR3 DNA sequence: TGCGCCAGCAGCTCCGGGACAGCGAACACTGAAGCTTTCTTT. Translated: CASSSGTANTEAFF. This sequence joins TRBV5-1 and TRBJ1-1, with 7 bases lining up with TRBD1. Germline trimming cut 3 bases from V and 1 base from J; bases unmatched to any gene: 3. The V gene's germline CDR1 is SGHRS and CDR2 YFSETQ. The CDR3 runs 14 residues.

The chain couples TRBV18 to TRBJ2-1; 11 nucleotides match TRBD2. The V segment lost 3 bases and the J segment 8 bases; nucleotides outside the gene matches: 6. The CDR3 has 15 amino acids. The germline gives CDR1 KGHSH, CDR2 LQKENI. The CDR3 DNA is TGTGCCAGCTCACCTAGCGGGGGGGCCAGGGATGAGCAGTTCTTC. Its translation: CASSPSGGARDEQFF.

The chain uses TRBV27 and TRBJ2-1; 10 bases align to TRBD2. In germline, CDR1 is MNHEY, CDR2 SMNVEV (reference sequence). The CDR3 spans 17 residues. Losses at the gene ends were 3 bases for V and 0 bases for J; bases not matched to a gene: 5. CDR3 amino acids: CASSLLSGGNSYNEQFF. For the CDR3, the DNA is TGTGCCAGCAGTTTGCTTAGCGGGGGGAACTCCTACAATGAGCAGTTCTTC.

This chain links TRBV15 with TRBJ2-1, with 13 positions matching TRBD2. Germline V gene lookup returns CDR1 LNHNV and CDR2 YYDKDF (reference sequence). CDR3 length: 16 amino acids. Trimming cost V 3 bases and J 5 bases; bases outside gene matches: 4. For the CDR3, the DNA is TGTGCCACCAGCAGCTACGGGACTAGCGGGGACAATGAGCAGTTCTTC. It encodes CATSSYGTSGDNEQFF. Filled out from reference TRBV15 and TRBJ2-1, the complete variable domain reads DAMVIQNPRYQVTQFGKPVTLSCSQTLNHNVMYWYQQKSSQAPKLLFHYYDKDFNNEADTPDNFQSRRPNTSFCFLDIRSPGLGDTAMYLCATSSYGTSGDNEQFFGPGTRLTVL.

This CDR3 is CASSTEGGDTEAFF. The CDR3 DNA reads as TGCGCCAGCAGCACTGAAGGGGGCGACACTGAAGCTTTCTTT. V is TRBV5-1 and J is TRBJ1-1; 7 bases are shared with TRBD1. Looked up from germline, CDR1 is SGHRS and CDR2 is YFSETQ. Trimming took 4 bases from V and 3 from J; bases not matched to a gene: 6. The CDR3 runs to 14 residues.

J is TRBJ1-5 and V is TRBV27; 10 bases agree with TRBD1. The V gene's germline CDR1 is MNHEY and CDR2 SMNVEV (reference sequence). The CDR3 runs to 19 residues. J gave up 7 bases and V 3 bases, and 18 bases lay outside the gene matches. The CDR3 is CASSFTPQTGGLGGQPQHF. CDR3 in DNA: TGTGCCAGCAGTTTCACCCCTCAGACAGGGGGCCTCGGCGGGCAGCCCCAGCATTTT.